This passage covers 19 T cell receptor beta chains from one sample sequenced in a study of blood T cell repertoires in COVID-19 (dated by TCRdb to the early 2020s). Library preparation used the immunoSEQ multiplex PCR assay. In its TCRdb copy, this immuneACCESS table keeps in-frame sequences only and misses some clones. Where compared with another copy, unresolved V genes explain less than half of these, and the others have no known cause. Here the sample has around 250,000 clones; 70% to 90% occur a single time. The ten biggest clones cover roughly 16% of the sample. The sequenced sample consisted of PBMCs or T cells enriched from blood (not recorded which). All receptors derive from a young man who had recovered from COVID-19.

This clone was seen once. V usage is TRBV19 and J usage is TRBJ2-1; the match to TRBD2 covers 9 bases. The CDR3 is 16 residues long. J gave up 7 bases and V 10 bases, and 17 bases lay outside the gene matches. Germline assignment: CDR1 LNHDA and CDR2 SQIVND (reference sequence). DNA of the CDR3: TGTGCCACCCGGAACCCGGGGACTAGCATGGGTAATGAGCAGTTCTTC. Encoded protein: CATRNPGTSMGNEQFF.

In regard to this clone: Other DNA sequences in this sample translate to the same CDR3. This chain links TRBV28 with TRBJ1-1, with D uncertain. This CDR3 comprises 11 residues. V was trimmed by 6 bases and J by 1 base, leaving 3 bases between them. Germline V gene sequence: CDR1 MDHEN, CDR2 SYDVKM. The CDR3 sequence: CASSQNTEAFF. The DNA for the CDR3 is TGTGCCAGCAGCCAGAACACTGAAGCTTTCTTT. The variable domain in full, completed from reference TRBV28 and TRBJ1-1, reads DVKVTQSSRYLVKRTGEKVFLECVQDMDHENMFWYRQDPGLGLRLIYFSYDVKMKEKGDIPEGYSVSREKKERFSLILESASTNQTSMYLCASSQNTEAFFGQGTRLTVV.

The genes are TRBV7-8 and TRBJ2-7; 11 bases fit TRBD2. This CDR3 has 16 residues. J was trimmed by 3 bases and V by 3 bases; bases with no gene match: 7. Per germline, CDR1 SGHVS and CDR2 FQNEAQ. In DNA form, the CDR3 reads TGTGCCAGCAGCTTTCCCGGGACTAGCGGTCTCTACGAGCAGTACTTC. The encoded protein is CASSFPGTSGLYEQYF.

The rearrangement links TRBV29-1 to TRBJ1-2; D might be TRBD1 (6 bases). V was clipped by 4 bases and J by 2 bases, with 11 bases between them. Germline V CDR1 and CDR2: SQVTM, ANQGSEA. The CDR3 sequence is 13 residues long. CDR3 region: CSVVDRRNYGYTF. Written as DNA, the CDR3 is TGCAGCGTTGTCGACAGGCGCAACTATGGCTACACCTTC.

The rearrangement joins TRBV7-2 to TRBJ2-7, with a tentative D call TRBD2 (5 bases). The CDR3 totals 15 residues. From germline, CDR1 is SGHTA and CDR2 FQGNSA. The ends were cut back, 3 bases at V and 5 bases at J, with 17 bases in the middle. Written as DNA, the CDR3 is TGTGCCAGCAGCTTTCGTTGGAGTGGGGAGAACGAGCAGTACTTC. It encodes CASSFRWSGENEQYF.

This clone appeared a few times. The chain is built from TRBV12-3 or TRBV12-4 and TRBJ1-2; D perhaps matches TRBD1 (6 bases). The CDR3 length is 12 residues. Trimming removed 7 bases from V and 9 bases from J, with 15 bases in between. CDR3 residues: CASTTGRSSYTF. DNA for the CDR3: TGTGCCAGCACCACAGGGAGATCTAGCTACACCTTC.

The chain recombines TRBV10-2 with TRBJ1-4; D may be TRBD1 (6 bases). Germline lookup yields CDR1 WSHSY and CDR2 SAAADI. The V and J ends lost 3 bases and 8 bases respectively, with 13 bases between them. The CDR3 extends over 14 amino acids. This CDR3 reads CASSEGGVWEKLFF. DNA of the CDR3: TGCGCCAGCAGTGAAGGGGGTGTTTGGGAAAAACTGTTTTTT.

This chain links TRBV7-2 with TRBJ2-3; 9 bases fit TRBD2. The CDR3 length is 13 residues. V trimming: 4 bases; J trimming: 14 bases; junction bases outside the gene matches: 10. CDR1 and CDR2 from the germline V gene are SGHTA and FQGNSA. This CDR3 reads CASSSGLAGRWYF. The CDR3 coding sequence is TGTGCCAGCAGCTCCGGCCTAGCGGGGAGATGGTATTTT.

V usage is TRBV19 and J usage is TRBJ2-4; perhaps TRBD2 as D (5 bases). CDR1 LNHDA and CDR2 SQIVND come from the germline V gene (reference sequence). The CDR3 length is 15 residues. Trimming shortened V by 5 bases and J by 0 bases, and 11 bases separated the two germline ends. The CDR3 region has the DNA TGTGCCAGTAGTGTACCGGGGATAGCCAAAAACATTCAGTACTTC. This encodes CASSVPGIAKNIQYF.

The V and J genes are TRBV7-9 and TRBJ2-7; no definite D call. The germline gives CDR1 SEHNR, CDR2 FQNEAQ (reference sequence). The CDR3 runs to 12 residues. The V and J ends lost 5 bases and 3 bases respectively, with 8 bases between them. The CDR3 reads CASSPLSYEQYF. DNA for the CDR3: TGTGCCAGCAGCCCCCTCAGCTACGAGCAGTACTTC. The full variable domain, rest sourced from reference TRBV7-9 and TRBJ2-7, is DTGVSQNPRHKITKRGQNVTFRCDPISEHNRLYWYRQTLGQGPEFLTYFQNEAQLEKSRLLSDRFSAERPKGSFSTLEIQRTEQGDSAMYLCASSPLSYEQYFGPGTRLTVT.

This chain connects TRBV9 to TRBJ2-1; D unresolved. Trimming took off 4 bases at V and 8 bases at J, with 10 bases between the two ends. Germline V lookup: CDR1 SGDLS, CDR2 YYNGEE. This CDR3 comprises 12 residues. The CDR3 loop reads CASSIERDEQFF. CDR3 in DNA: TGTGCCAGCAGCATAGAGCGCGATGAGCAGTTCTTC. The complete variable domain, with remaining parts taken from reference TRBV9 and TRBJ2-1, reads DSGVTQTPKHLITATGQRVTLRCSPRSGDLSVYWYQQSLDQGLQFLIQYYNGEERAKGNILERFSAQQFPDLHSELNLSSLELGDSALYFCASSIERDEQFFGPGTRLTVL.

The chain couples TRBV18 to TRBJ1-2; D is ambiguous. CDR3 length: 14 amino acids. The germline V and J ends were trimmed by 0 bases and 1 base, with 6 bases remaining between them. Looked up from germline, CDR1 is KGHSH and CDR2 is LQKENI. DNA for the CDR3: TGTGCCAGCTCACCACCGAGCCTTAACTATGGCTACACCTTC. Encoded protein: CASSPPSLNYGYTF.

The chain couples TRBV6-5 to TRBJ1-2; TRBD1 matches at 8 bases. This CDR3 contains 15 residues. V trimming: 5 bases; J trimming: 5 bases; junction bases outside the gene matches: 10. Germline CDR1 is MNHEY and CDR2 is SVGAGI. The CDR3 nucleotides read TGTGCCAGCAGTCGGGCGGACAGGGCGTTTTATGGCTACACCTTC. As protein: CASSRADRAFYGYTF.

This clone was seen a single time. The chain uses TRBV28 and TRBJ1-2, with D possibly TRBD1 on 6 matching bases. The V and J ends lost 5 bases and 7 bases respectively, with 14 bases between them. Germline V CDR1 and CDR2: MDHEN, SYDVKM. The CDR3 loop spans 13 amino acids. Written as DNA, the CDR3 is TGTGCCAGCAGTCCGCTGGGGGGGCTTGGCTACACCTTC. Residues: CASSPLGGLGYTF.

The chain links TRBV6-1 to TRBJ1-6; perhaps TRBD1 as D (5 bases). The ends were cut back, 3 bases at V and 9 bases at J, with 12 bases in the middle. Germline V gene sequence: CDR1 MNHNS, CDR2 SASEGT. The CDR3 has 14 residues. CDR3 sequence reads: CASSEGRGISPLHF. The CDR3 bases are TGTGCCAGCAGTGAGGGGAGGGGTATTTCACCCCTCCACTTT.

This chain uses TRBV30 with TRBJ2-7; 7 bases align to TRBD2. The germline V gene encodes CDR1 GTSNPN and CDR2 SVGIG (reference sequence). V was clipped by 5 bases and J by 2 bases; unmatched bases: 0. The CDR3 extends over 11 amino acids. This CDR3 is CAWGLAYEQYF. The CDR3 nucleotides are TGTGCCTGGGGACTAGCCTACGAGCAGTACTTC. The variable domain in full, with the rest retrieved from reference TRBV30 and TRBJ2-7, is SQTIHQWPATLVQPVGSPLSLECTVEGTSNPNLYWYRQAAGRGLQLLFYSVGIGQISSEVPQNLSASRPQDRQFILSSKKLLLSDSGFYLCAWGLAYEQYFGPGTRLTVT.

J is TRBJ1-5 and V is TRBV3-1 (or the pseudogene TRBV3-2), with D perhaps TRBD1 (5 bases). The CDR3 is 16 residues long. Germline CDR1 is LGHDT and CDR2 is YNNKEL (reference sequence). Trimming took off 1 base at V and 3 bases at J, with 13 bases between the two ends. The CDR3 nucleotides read TGTGCCAGCAGCCAAGGAACGACAGTTCTCAATCAGCCCCAGCATTTT. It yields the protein CASSQGTTVLNQPQHF.

Written as DNA, the CDR3 is TGTGCCAGTAGTAAGCCCGGGACTAGCGCCTACAATGAGCAGTTCTTC. Its translation: CASSKPGTSAYNEQFF. The J gene is TRBJ2-1, the V gene TRBV19, with 10 bases aligning to TRBD2. Germline-derived CDR1 and CDR2 are LNHDA and SQIVND (reference sequence). Trimming took 4 bases from V and 2 from J; bases not matched to a gene: 5. This CDR3 region has 16 residues.

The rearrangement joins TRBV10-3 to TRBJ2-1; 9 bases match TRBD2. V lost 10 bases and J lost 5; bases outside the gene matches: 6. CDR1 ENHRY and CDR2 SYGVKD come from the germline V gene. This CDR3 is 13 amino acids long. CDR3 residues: CATMGLAHNEQFF. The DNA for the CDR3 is TGTGCCACTATGGGACTAGCCCACAATGAGCAGTTCTTC.